The present T cell receptor (beta chain) was sequenced within a study of blood T cell repertoires in COVID-19. This CDR3 region has 16 residues. V dropped 1 base and J dropped 0; count of bases not matched to a gene: 4. The germline CDR1 and CDR2 sequences are LGHDT and YNNKEL (reference sequence). In the original analysis: Amplified reference gene primers provided the basis for estimating nucleated cell counts. Clones were read by immunoSEQ multiplex PCR, and TCRdb kept only the in-frame ones, dropping some. V and J calls and clone size are given by that table; D and trimming were obtained from the DNA. The table records hundreds of thousands of clones, approximately 86% of them present only once.

Specimen: peripheral blood. The clonotype was recovered from a woman between 55 and 75 years old who had recovered from COVID-19. This chain uses TRBV3-1 (or the pseudogene TRBV3-2) with TRBJ2-3; 7 bases are shared with TRBD2. The CDR3 DNA reads TGTGCCAGCAGCCAAGGTGGACTAGTAAGCACAGATACGCAGTATTTT. Amino acids: CASSQGGLVSTDTQYF.